These 8 T cell receptor beta chains were all obtained from the same sample, sequenced in a study of vaccination and CD4 T cells after COVID-19. The Oncomine TCR Beta short-read assay was applied to DNA of cultured CD4+ T cells. In TCRdb, the PCR reads were re-called with MiXCR into one record per CDR3 protein. In the table there are roughly 19,000 distinct CDR3 sequences, roughly 70% of which are singletons. Treatment of the sample: approximately 10-day PBMC culture with coronavirus spike peptide pools or control peptides (ViraFEST assay). These receptors' antigens are unknown. The sequenced sample was CD4+ T cells from blood, cultured in vitro. The receptor set was obtained from a human donor who had recovered from COVID-19.

The gene calls are TRBV5-1 and TRBJ1-6; D gene unclear. This CDR3 region has 13 residues. The germline gives CDR1 SGHRS, CDR2 YFSETQ. V lost 1 base and J lost 7, with 6 bases in between. The CDR3 DNA reads TGCGCCAGCAGCTTGATTCCCAATTCACCCCTCCACTTT. It codes for CASSLIPNSPLHF.

This chain uses TRBV20-1 with TRBJ2-7; weak D call: TRBD1 (6 bases). Germline values: CDR1 DFQATT, CDR2 SNEGSKA (reference sequence). Trimming removed 3 bases at V and 6 bases at J, with 15 bases between. The CDR3 is 13 residues long. The CDR3 DNA is TGCAGTGCTAGTACAGGGTTGGAAAGCGAGCAGTACTTC. Amino acids: CSASTGLESEQYF.

The chain uses TRBV19 and TRBJ1-5; D is perhaps TRBD1 (5 bases). The germline V gene encodes CDR1 LNHDA and CDR2 SQIVND (reference sequence). The V end was cut by 0 bases, the J end by 0 bases, with 6 bases between. This CDR3 spans 15 amino acids. The CDR3 DNA reads as TGTGCCAGTAGTATAGAGGGGCATAGCAATCAGCCCCAGCATTTT. Amino acids: CASSIEGHSNQPQHF.

The rearrangement links TRBV4-3 to TRBJ1-5, with D tentatively TRBD1 (6 bases). The V end was cut by 4 bases, the J end by 9 bases, with 13 bases between. Germline-derived CDR1 and CDR2 are LGHNA and YSLEER. The CDR3 consists of 13 residues. CDR3: CASSPGLDRPQHF. In nucleotides, the CDR3 is TGCGCCAGCAGCCCCGGCCTGGACAGGCCCCAGCATTTT.

V is TRBV20-1 and J is TRBJ1-1; D is possibly TRBD1 (6 bases). V was trimmed by 3 bases and J by 6 bases, leaving 14 bases between them. Germline V CDR1 and CDR2: DFQATT, SNEGSKA (reference sequence). CDR3 size: 13 residues. Written as DNA, the CDR3 is TGCAGTGCTAGGGTGAACAGGGTAGCTGAAGCTTTCTTT. It encodes CSARVNRVAEAFF.

This sequence joins TRBV20-1 and TRBJ1-5; TRBD1 agrees at 7 bases. CDR1 is DFQATT and CDR2 is SNEGSKA in the germline V gene (reference sequence). J gave up 3 bases and V 3 bases, and 2 bases lay outside the gene matches. This CDR3 contains 13 residues. The CDR3 is CSASRGTNQPQHF. CDR3 bases: TGCAGTGCTAGCAGGGGGACCAATCAGCCCCAGCATTTT.

The chain couples TRBV6-1 to TRBJ2-7; 9 nucleotides agree with TRBD1. The CDR3 extends over 15 amino acids. The V segment lost 0 bases and the J segment 4 bases; nucleotides outside the gene matches: 4. CDR1 is MNHNS, CDR2 SASEGT, per germline. The CDR3 protein is CASSEAQGAGYEQYF. The CDR3 bases are TGTGCCAGCAGTGAAGCACAGGGGGCTGGGTACGAGCAGTACTTC.

This chain links TRBV7-9 with TRBJ2-7; D remains ambiguous. Trimming shortened V by 5 bases and J by 3 bases, and 20 bases separated the two germline ends. Germline-derived CDR1 and CDR2 are SEHNR and FQNEAQ (reference sequence). The CDR3 runs to 16 residues. The CDR3 bases are TGTGCCAGCAGCCCACACCCCTCTAAAGGCCTCTACGAGCAGTACTTC. Protein: CASSPHPSKGLYEQYF.